The present T cell receptor beta chain was sequenced within a study of T cell responses to AZD1222 COVID-19 vaccine. The study, taken as a whole, reports: Unmutated variant regions reportedly attract nearly half of all spike-specific TCRs.

Profiling relied on immunoSEQ multiplex PCR, and the TCRdb table lists in-frame clones only, not all of them. The profile covers 100,000 or so clones, with around nine tenths appearing a single time and approximately 3.3% taken by the ten largest. Between the trimmed V and J ends, which lost 4 bases and 13 bases, there was a span of 8 bases. The CDR3 has 11 amino acids. Germline CDR1 is SGHTA and CDR2 is FQGNSA. A remark on this clone: Its target is unknown.

Sequenced here: peripheral blood, sampled on day 0 of AZD1222 vaccination. The receptor was derived from an adult in good health. V is TRBV7-2 and J is TRBJ1-6; D is unresolved. CDR3 sequence reads: CASSSRGPLHF. CDR3 DNA sequence: TGTGCCAGCAGCTCCCGTGGGCCCCTCCACTTT.